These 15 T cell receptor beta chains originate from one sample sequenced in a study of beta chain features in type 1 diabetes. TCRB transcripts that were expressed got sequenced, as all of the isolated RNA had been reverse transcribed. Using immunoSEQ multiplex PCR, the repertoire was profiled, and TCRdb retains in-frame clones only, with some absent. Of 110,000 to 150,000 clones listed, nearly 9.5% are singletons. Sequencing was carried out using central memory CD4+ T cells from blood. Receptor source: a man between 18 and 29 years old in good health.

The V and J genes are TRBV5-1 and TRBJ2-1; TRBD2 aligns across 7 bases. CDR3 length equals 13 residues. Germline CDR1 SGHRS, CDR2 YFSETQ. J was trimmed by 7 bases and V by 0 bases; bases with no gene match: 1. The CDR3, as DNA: TGCGCCAGCAGCTTGGCGGGGGGAAATGAGCAGTTCTTC. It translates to CASSLAGGNEQFF.

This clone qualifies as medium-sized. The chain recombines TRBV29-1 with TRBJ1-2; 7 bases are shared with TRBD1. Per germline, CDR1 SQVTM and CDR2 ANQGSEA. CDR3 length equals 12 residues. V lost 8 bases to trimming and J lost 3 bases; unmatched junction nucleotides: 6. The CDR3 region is CSLGQEDYGYTF. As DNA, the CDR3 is TGCAGCCTTGGACAGGAAGACTATGGCTACACCTTC.

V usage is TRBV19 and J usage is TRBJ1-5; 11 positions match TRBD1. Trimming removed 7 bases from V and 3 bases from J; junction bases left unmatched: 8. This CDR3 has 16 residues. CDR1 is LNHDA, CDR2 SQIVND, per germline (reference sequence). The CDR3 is CASKPGTGGDNQPQHF. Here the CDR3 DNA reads TGTGCCAGTAAGCCCGGGACAGGGGGGGACAATCAGCCCCAGCATTTT.

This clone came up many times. The DNA of the CDR3 is TGTGCCATCAGTGGCGGGGACAGGGTGGGGTACGAGCAGTACTTC. Translated, it gives CAISGGDRVGYEQYF. J is TRBJ2-7 and V is TRBV10-3; 9 nucleotides agree with TRBD1. The germline V gene encodes CDR1 ENHRY and CDR2 SYGVKD. The CDR3 sequence is 15 residues long. The V and J ends lost 4 bases and 4 bases, in that order; junction bases with no gene match: 8.

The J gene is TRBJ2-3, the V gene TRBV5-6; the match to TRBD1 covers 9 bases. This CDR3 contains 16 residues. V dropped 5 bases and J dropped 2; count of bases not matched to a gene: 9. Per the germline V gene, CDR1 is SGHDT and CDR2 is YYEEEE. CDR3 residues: CASSYAGTGFTDTQYF. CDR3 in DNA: TGTGCCAGCAGTTATGCCGGGACAGGGTTCACAGATACGCAGTATTTT.

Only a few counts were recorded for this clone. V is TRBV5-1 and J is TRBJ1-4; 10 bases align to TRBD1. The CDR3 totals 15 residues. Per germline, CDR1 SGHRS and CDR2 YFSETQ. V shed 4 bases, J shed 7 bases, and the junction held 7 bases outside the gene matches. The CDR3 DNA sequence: TGCGCCAGCAGCCCTACGACAGGGGGCGGTGAAAAACTGTTTTTT. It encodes CASSPTTGGGEKLFF.

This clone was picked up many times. The CDR3 DNA reads as TGCAGTGCTAGTACAGTGAATGAGCAGTTCTTC. Translation: CSASTVNEQFF. The rearrangement links TRBV20-1 to TRBJ2-1; no firm D call. The CDR3 is 11 residues long. Trimming removed 3 bases at V and 7 bases at J, with 7 bases between. Per the germline V gene, CDR1 is DFQATT and CDR2 is SNEGSKA (reference sequence).

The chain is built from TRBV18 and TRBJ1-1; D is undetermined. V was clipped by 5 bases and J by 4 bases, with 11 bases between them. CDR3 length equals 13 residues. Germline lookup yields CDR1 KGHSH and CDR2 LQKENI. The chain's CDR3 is CASSGEVGTEAFF. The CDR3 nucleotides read TGTGCCAGCTCAGGGGAGGTGGGCACTGAAGCTTTCTTT.

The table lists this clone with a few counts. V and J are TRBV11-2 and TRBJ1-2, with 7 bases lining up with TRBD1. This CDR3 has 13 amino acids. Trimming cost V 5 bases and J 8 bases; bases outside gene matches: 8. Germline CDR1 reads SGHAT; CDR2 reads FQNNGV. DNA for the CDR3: TGTGCCAGCAGCGGTTTGACAGGGTTCGGCTACACCTTC. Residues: CASSGLTGFGYTF.

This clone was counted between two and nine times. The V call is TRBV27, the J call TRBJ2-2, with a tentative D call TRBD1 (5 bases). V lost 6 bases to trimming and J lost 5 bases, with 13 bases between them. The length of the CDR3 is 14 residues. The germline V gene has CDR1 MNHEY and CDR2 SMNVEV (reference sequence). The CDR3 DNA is TGTGCCAGCAGGTCCCAGGGTAGGACCGGGGAGCTGTTTTTT. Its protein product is CASRSQGRTGELFF.

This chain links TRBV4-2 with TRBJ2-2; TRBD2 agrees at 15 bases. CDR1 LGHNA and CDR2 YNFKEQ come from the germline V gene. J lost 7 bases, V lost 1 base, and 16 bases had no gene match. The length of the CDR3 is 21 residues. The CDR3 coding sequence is TGTGCCAGCAGCCAAGTAGGACTAGCGGGGGGGCATCGGTCACGGAACGGGGAGCTGTTTTTT. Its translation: CASSQVGLAGGHRSRNGELFF.

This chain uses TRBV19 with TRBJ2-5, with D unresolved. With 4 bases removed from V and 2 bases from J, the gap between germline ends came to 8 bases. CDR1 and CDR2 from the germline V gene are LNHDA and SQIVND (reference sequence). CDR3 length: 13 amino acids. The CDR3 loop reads CASSTSLQETQYF. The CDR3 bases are TGTGCCAGTAGTACCTCCTTACAAGAGACCCAGTACTTC.

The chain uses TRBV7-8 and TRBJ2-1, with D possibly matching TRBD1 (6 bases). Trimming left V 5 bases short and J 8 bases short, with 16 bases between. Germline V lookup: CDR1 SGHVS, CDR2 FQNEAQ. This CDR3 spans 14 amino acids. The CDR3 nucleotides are TGTGCCAGCAGCCCAGGGGAAGTCTCTCATGAGCAGTTCTTC. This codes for CASSPGEVSHEQFF.

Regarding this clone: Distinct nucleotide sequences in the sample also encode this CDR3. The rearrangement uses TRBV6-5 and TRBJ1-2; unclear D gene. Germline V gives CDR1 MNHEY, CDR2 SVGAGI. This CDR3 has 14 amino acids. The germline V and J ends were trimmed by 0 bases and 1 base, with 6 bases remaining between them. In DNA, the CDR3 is TGTGCCAGCAGTTACTCGACGGGTAACTATGGCTACACCTTC. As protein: CASSYSTGNYGYTF.

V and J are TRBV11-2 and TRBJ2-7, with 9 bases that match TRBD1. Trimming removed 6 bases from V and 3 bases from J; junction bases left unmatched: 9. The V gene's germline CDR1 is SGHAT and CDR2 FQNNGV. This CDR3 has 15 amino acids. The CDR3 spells CASRNIRDRDYEQYF. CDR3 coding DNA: TGTGCCAGCAGGAACATCCGGGACAGGGACTACGAGCAGTACTTC.